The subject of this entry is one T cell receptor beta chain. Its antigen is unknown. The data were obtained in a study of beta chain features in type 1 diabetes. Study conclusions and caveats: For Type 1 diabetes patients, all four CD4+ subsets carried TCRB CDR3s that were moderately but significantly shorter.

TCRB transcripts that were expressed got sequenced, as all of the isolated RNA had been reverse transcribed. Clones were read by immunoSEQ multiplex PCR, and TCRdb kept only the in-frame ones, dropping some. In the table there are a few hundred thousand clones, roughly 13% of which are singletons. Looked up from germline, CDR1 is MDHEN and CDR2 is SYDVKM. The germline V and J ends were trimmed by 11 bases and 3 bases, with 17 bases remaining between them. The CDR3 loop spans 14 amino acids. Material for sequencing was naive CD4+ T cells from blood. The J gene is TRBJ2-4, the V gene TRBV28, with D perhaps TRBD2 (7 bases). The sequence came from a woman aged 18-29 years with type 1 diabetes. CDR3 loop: CASQGGGVKNIQYF. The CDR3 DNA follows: TGTGCCTCCCAAGGAGGGGGGGTCAAAAACATTCAGTACTTC.